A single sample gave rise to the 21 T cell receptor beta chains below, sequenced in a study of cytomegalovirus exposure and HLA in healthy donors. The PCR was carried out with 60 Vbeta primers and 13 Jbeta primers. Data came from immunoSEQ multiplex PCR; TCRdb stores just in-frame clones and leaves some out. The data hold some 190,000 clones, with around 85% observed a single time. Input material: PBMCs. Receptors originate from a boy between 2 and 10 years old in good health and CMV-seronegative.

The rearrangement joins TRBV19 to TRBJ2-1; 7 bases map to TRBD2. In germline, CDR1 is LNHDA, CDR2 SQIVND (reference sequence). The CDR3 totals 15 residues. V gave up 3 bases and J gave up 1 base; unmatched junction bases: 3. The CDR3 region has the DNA TGTGCCAGTAGTATTGGGAGGGGTTCCTACAATGAGCAGTTCTTC. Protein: CASSIGRGSYNEQFF.

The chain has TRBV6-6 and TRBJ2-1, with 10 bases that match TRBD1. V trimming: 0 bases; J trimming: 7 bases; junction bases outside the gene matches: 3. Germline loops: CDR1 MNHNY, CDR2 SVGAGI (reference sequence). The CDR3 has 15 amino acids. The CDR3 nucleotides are TGTGCCAGCAGTTACTCAGGACAGGGGGTGAATGAGCAGTTCTTC. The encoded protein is CASSYSGQGVNEQFF.

CDR3 sequence reads: CASSIPGLPKYEQYF. The CDR3 nucleotides are TGTGCCAGCAGCATCCCGGGACTACCAAAATACGAGCAGTACTTC. The chain joins TRBV7-8 to TRBJ2-7; 7 positions match TRBD2. There are 15 residues in the CDR3. J lost 4 bases, V lost 5 bases, and 11 bases had no gene match. Germline values: CDR1 SGHVS, CDR2 FQNEAQ.

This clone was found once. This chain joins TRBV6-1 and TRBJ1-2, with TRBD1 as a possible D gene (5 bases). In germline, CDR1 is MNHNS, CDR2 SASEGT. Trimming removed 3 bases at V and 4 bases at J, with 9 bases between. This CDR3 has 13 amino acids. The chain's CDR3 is CASSETDSYGYTF. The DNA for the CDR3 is TGTGCCAGCAGTGAGACAGATTCCTATGGCTACACCTTC.

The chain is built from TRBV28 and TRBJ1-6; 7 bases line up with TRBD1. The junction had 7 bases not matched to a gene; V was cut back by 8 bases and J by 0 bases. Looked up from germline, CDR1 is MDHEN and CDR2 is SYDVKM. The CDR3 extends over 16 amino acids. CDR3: CASGETGSSYNSPLHF. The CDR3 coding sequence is TGTGCCAGCGGGGAGACAGGGAGCTCCTATAATTCACCCCTCCACTTT.

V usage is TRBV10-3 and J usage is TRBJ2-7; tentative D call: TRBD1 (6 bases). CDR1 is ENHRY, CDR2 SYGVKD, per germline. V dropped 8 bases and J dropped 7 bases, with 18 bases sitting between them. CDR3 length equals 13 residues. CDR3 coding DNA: TGTGCCATCGGACAGTCGGGGACGTGGGAGCAGTACGTC. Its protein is CAIGQSGTWEQYV.

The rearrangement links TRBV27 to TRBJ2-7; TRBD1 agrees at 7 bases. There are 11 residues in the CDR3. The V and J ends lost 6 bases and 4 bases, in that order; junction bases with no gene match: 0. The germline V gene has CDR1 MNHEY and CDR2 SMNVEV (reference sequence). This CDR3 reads CASRQGYEQYV. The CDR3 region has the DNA TGTGCCAGCAGACAGGGGTACGAGCAGTACGTC.

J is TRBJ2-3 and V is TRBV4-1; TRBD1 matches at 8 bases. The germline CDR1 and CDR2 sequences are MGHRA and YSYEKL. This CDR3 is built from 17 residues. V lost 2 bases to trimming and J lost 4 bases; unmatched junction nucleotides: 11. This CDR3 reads CASSQLDRGRVADTQYF. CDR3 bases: TGCGCCAGCAGCCAACTAGACAGGGGCCGGGTGGCAGATACGCAGTATTTT.

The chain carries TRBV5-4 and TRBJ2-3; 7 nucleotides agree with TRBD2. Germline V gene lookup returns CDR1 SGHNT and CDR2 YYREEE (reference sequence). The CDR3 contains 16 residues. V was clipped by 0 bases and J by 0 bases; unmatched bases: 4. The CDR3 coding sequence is TGTGCCAGCAGCTTGGCCGGGAGGACTAGCACAGATACGCAGTATTTT. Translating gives CASSLAGRTSTDTQYF. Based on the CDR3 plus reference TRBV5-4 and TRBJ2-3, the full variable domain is ETGVTQSPTHLIKTRGQQVTLRCSSQSGHNTVSWYQQALGQGPQFIFQYYREEENGRGNFPPRFSGLQFPNYSSELNVNALELDDSALYLCASSLAGRTSTDTQYFGPGTRLTVL.

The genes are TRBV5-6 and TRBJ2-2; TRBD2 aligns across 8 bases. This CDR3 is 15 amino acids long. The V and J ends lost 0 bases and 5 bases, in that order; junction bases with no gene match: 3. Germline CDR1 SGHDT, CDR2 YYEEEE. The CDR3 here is CASSLASGWTGELFF. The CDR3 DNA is TGTGCCAGCAGCTTGGCTAGCGGGTGGACCGGGGAGCTGTTTTTT.

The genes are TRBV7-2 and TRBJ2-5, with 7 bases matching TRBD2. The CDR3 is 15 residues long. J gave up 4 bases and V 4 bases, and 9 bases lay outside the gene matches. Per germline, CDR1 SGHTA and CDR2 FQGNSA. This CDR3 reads CASSSQGGLRETQYF. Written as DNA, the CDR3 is TGTGCCAGCAGCTCCCAGGGAGGGCTACGAGAGACCCAGTACTTC.

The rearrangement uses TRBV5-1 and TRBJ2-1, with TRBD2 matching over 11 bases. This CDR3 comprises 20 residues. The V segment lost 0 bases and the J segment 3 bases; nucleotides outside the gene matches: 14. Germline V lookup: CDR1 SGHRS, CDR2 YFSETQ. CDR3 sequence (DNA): TGCGCCAGCAGCTTGGGTTTTATGGGAGCCGGGACTAGCGGCTACAATGAGCAGTTCTTC. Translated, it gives CASSLGFMGAGTSGYNEQFF.

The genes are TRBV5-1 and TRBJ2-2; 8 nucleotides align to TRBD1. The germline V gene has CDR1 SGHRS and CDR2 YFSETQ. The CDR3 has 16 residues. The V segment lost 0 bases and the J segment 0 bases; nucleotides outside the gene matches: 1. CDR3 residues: CASSLGTGSNTGELFF. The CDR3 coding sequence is TGCGCCAGCAGCTTGGGGACAGGGTCGAACACCGGGGAGCTGTTTTTT.

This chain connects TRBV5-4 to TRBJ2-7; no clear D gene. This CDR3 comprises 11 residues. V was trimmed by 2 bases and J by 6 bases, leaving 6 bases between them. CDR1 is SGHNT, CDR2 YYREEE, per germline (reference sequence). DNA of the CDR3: TGTGCCAGCAGCTTTGCCGGCGAGCAGTACTTC. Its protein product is CASSFAGEQYF.

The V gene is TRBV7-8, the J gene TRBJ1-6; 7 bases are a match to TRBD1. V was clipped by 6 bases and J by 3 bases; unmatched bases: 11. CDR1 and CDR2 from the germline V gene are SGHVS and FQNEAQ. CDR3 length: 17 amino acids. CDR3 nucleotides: TGTGCCAGCAGAAAGGGACAGTCGGACTTCTATAATTCACCCCTCCACTTT. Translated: CASRKGQSDFYNSPLHF.

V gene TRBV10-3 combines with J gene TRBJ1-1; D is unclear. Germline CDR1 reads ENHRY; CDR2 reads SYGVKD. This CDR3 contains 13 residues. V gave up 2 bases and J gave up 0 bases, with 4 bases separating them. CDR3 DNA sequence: TGTGCCATCAGTGAGCTTATGAACACTGAAGCTTTCTTT. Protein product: CAISELMNTEAFF.

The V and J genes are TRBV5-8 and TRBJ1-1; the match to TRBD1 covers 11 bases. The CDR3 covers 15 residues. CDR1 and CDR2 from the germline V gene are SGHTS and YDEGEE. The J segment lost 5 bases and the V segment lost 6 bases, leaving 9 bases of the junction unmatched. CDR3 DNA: TGTGCCAGCACCCGGGGGACAGGGGGACGGACTGAAGCTTTCTTT. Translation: CASTRGTGGRTEAFF.

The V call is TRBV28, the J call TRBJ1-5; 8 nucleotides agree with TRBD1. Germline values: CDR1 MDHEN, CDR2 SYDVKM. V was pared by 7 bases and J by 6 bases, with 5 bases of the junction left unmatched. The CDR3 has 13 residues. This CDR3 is CASNTGGVQPQHF. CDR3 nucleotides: TGTGCCAGCAACACAGGGGGTGTTCAGCCCCAGCATTTT.

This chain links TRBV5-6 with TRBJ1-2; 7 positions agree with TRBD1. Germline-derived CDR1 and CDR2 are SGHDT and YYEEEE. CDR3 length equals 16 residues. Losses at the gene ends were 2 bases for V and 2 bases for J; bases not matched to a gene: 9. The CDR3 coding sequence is TGTGCCAGCAGCTTAGGTTATGGCAGGGGGAACTATGGCTACACCTTC. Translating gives CASSLGYGRGNYGYTF. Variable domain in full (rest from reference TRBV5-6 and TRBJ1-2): DAGVTQSPTHLIKTRGQQVTLRCSPKSGHDTVSWYQQALGQGPQFIFQYYEEEERQRGNFPDRFSGHQFPNYSSELNVNALLLGDSALYLCASSLGYGRGNYGYTFGSGTRLTVV.

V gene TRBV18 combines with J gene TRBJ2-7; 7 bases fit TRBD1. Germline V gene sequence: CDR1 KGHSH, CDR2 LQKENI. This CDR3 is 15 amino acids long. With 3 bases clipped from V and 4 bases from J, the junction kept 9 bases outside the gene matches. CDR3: CASSPVTGQKYEQYF. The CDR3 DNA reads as TGTGCCAGCTCACCCGTGACGGGACAGAAATACGAGCAGTACTTC.

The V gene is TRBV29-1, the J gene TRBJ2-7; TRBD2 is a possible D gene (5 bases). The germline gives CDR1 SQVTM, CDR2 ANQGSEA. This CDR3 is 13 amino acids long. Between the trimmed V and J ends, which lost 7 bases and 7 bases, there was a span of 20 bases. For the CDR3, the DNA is TGCAGCGGGAGATTGGGGTACCCGGGGGAGCAGTACTTC. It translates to CSGRLGYPGEQYF.